These T cell receptor beta chains were read from a single sample in a study of blood T cell repertoires in COVID-19. Data came from immunoSEQ multiplex PCR; TCRdb stores just in-frame clones and leaves some out. The table records a few hundred thousand clones, more than 75% of them present only once. The sequenced sample was PBMCs or T cells enriched from blood (not recorded which). All receptors derive from a man aged 40-49 years in a cohort exposed to, infected with or recovered from COVID-19 (not recorded which). Both conserved end residues are trimmed from each CDR3. Each record gives: V gene, J gene, CDR3 protein.

TRBV15	TRBJ2-1	ATSTDRGFNEQF
TRBV2	TRBJ2-7	ASRKGLQGGYEQY
TRBV4-2	TRBJ1-5	ASSQDAGGLSNQPQH
TRBV6-5	TRBJ1-2	ASRIGQGVAGYT
TRBV6-5	TRBJ2-3	ASSYGTSDTQY
TRBV20-1	TRBJ2-5	SGTPQETQY
TRBV6-5	TRBJ2-7	ASQDNYEQY
TRBV28	TRBJ1-6	ASSPTGAGNYSPLH
TRBV19	TRBJ2-7	ASSALRSGNAYEQY
TRBV27	TRBJ2-3	ASSFRVLDTQY
TRBV18	TRBJ2-5	ASSAGIRETQY
TRBV5-6	TRBJ1-6	ASSPTHAGREPLH
TRBV25-1	TRBJ2-7	ASSEPGDSHYEQY
TRBV25-1	TRBJ2-1	ASVWRSEQF
TRBV5-6	TRBJ2-3	ASSLGQIIDTQY
TRBV2	TRBJ2-2	ASSDSWFQRGELF
TRBV7-9	TRBJ1-6	ASSSGVSGSPLH
TRBV27	TRBJ1-5	ASSPQTGTGAVPQH
TRBV10-1	TRBJ2-1	ASKGGGPQGEQF
TRBV30	TRBJ1-2	ACMASGNYGYT
TRBV24-1	TRBJ2-4	ATSDWGTGLRLAKNIQY
TRBV20-1	TRBJ2-1	SASAGRGLNEQF
TRBV7-3	TRBJ2-4	ASSSGQGAKNIQY
TRBV27	TRBJ1-5	ASSFSSGNQPQH
TRBV28	TRBJ1-4	ASSSESGRDEKLF
TRBV5-4	TRBJ2-3	ASSGITGQLRTDTQY
TRBV7-9	TRBJ2-3	ASSQAGDFTDTQY
TRBV7-2	TRBJ2-3	ASSLVSASGARSTDTQY